What follows describes a single T cell receptor (beta chain). Authors of the study amplified TCR beta CDR3 regions from RNA transcripts. First-round RT-PCR with HTBI primers amplified the TCR CDR3 region. TCRdb redid the calling of the multiplex PCR reads with MiXCR, one entry per CDR3 protein. Among approximately 330,000 distinct CDR3 sequences, 18% were seen once, and the ten largest hold around 47%. This sample is drawn from a study of T cells in Graves' hyperthyroidism and ophthalmopathy. It was considered stable Graves' hyperthyroidism when ophthalmopathy did not progress within 18 months. Newly diagnosed hyperthyroidism, duration under 2 months, in patients aged 18 to 65. This CDR3 comprises 16 residues. The V end lost 5 bases, the J end lost 6 bases, and 17 bases lay between the germline ends. Germline V gene lookup returns CDR1 SGHTA and CDR2 FQGNSA.

The sequence came from a woman aged 45-65 years with Graves' hyperthyroidism. This sequence joins TRBV7-2 and TRBJ1-6; D possibly corresponds to TRBD1 (5 bases). Sequenced input: blood. CDR3 in DNA: TGTGCCAGCAGCCCTTCCGGGGGTACATTTAATTCACCCCTCCACTTT. The encoded protein is CASSPSGGTFNSPLHF.